This T cell receptor beta chain was documented in a study of blood T cells in healthy people across ages. Many counts were recorded for this clonotype. No antigen is known for it. Whole-study findings and limits: Among T cells, TCR beta diversity per million cells dropped roughly linearly as age rose.

Primers used in a second PCR of about 7 to 12 cycles were a sample-barcoded 5' primer and a J-beta primer mix. Each TCR beta cDNA got a 12-nucleotide random molecular identifier. TCRdb redid the calling of the 5' RACE reads with MiXCR, one entry per CDR3 protein. The table records around 870,000 distinct CDR3 sequences, roughly 26% of them present only once. Total RNA extraction produced at least 5.5 micrograms (per sample) for the study. Trimming took 4 bases from V and 4 from J, leaving 5 bases between them. The CDR3 has 12 residues. Germline values: CDR1 MNHNS, CDR2 SASEGT. This clonotype originated in a woman of 80 years or more in good health. The chain recombines TRBV6-1 with TRBJ2-1; unclear D gene. Sequencing used blood. CDR3 region: CASSARYNEQFF. The CDR3 coding sequence is TGTGCCAGCAGTGCGAGGTACAATGAGCAGTTCTTC.